The 5 T cell receptor beta chains given below trace back to one sample, sequenced in a study of tissue T cells after allogeneic stem cell transplantation (dated by TCRdb to between 2021 and 2022). Library preparation employed the immunoSEQ multiplex PCR assay. TCRdb provides this immuneACCESS table in a form limited to in-frame rearrangements. Some clones are lacking; in checked studies, under half of them reflect an unresolved V gene, and why the rest are absent is not known. This sample has about 4,300 clones in its table, and about 70% of those were observed once. Clones ranked in the top ten supply less than 30% of the sample. What this sample's time point label stands for: human tissue collected at research (rapid) autopsy. Sequenced material: duodenal tissue, taken at autopsy. The receptors were gathered from a female patient between 18 and 55 years old with steroid-refractory graft-versus-host disease after an allogeneic stem cell transplant. After a transplant, some T cells may be of graft donor origin.

The chain has TRBV27 and TRBJ2-7; D may be TRBD1 or TRBD2 (5 bases each). Germline-derived CDR1 and CDR2 are MNHEY and SMNVEV (reference sequence). With 7 bases removed from V and 0 bases from J, the gap between germline ends came to 10 bases. The CDR3 totals 13 residues. The CDR3 here is CASTSGSSYEQYF. CDR3 nucleotides: TGTGCCAGCACTTCAGGGAGCTCCTACGAGCAGTACTTC.

This clone was detected only once. The chain uses TRBV21-1 and TRBJ1-1. TRBV21-1 is tagged as a pseudogene. There are 15 residues in the CDR3. CDR3 sequence: CASRDLLNPRTEAFF. The CDR3 nucleotides are TGTGCCAGCAGGGACCTCCTGAACCCGAGAACTGAAGCTTTCTTT.

The CDR3 sequence is CSVGDGTEAFF. Written as DNA, the CDR3 is TGCAGCGTTGGGGATGGCACTGAAGCTTTCTTT. V gene TRBV29-1 combines with J gene TRBJ1-1; the D is unclear. The CDR3 runs to 11 residues. Germline lookup yields CDR1 SQVTM and CDR2 ANQGSEA. Trimming left V 4 bases short and J 4 bases short, with 7 bases between.

The rearrangement joins TRBV4-1 to TRBJ2-7; D gene uncertain. Germline-derived CDR1 and CDR2 are MGHRA and YSYEKL. V lost 0 bases to trimming and J lost 2 bases, with 14 bases between them. CDR3 length equals 16 residues. The CDR3 loop is CASSQDRFSGAYEQYF. The DNA for the CDR3 is TGCGCCAGCAGCCAAGATCGGTTTTCTGGCGCCTACGAGCAGTACTTC.

This clone occurred once. This chain joins TRBV9 and TRBJ2-1; D gene unclear. Trimming took off 3 bases at V and 2 bases at J, with 15 bases between the two ends. This CDR3 has 16 amino acids. Germline CDR1 is SGDLS and CDR2 is YYNGEE. The CDR3 nucleotides read TGTGCCAGCAGCGCGCAGAGACGCGGACCCTACAATGAGCAGTTCTTC. Translated: CASSAQRRGPYNEQFF.